The 25 T cell receptor beta chains below come from one sample, sequenced in a study of cytomegalovirus exposure and HLA in healthy donors. PCR amplification relied on 60 Vbeta primers (plus 13 Jbeta primers). Using immunoSEQ multiplex PCR, the repertoire was profiled, and TCRdb retains in-frame clones only, with some absent. The table records 75,000 or so clones, 50% to 80% of them present only once. The sequencing sample was made of PBMCs. The receptors were sampled from a man in his forties or fifties in good health and CMV-seropositive.

A note on this clone: A far more abundant clone sits one base away, making this likely a read error. Other DNA sequences in this specimen translate into the identical CDR3. The chain couples TRBV5-6 to TRBJ2-1; 9 nucleotides line up with TRBD1. Germline CDR1 and CDR2: SGHDT and YYEEEE. This CDR3 comprises 15 residues. Unmatched junction bases numbered 3, after V lost 3 bases and J lost 2 bases. The CDR3 coding sequence is TGTGCCAGCAGCTCTGGGGACAGGGCCTACAATGAGCAGTTCTTC. This codes for CASSSGDRAYNEQFF.

The chain combines TRBV29-1 with TRBJ2-7; D is possibly TRBD1 (6 bases). CDR3 size: 14 residues. V dropped 1 base and J dropped 0 bases, with 10 bases sitting between them. Germline CDR1 is SQVTM and CDR2 is ANQGSEA. CDR3 in DNA: TGCAGCGTTGAAGCAGGGGCAAACTCCTACGAGCAGTACTTC. It codes for CSVEAGANSYEQYF.

This clone occurred a few times. The chain joins TRBV4-3 to TRBJ2-7; TRBD1 might be the D (5 bases). V lost 3 bases, J lost 0 bases, and 12 bases lay in between. Germline V gene data show CDR1 as LGHNA and CDR2 as YSLEER. The CDR3 is 15 residues long. The CDR3 here is CASSQGLGPSYEQYF. As DNA, the CDR3 is TGCGCCAGCAGCCAGGGGCTAGGACCCTCCTACGAGCAGTACTTC.

The rearrangement joins TRBV9 to TRBJ2-7; 13 positions agree with TRBD2. Germline V gene data show CDR1 as SGDLS and CDR2 as YYNGEE. The J segment lost 4 bases and the V segment lost 3 bases, leaving 4 bases of the junction unmatched. This CDR3 contains 15 residues. In DNA, the CDR3 is TGTGCCAGCAGCGCTAGGACTAGCGGGGGTTACGAGCAGTACTTC. It encodes CASSARTSGGYEQYF. The whole variable domain, filled in from reference TRBV9 and TRBJ2-7, reads DSGVTQTPKHLITATGQRVTLRCSPRSGDLSVYWYQQSLDQGLQFLIQYYNGEERAKGNILERFSAQQFPDLHSELNLSSLELGDSALYFCASSARTSGGYEQYFGPGTRLTVT.

This clone occurred a few times. The rearrangement joins TRBV18 to TRBJ2-5; TRBD2 matches at 12 bases. The V gene's germline CDR1 is KGHSH and CDR2 LQKENI. The CDR3 consists of 16 residues. The V gene end was trimmed by 0 bases and the J gene end by 1 base; junction bases not matched to a gene: 0. Here the CDR3 reads CASSPPGLAGQETQYF. The CDR3 coding sequence is TGTGCCAGCTCACCACCGGGACTAGCGGGCCAAGAGACCCAGTACTTC.

This chain links TRBV2 with TRBJ2-3; 7 bases align to TRBD1. The CDR3 sequence is 14 residues long. CDR1 SNHLY and CDR2 FYNNEI come from the germline V gene. The J segment lost 5 bases and the V segment lost 3 bases, leaving 5 bases of the junction unmatched. The CDR3 coding sequence is TGTGCCAGCAGTGAGTGGACAGGTCGAGATACGCAGTATTTT. Its translation is CASSEWTGRDTQYF.

This clone has more than one count but fewer than ten. In the same sample, other DNA sequences code for this CDR3. CDR3 bases: TGTGCCAGCAGCTTAGAACAGGGAAACTATGGCTACACCTTC. It translates to CASSLEQGNYGYTF. The rearrangement links TRBV7-8 to TRBJ1-2, with D perhaps TRBD1 (6 bases). V gave up 1 base and J gave up 2 bases, with 8 bases separating them. This CDR3 region has 14 residues. Germline CDR1 and CDR2: SGHVS and FQNEAQ.

V gene TRBV7-8 combines with J gene TRBJ1-1; D is undetermined. V dropped 2 bases and J dropped 5 bases, with 9 bases sitting between them. Germline CDR1 and CDR2: SGHVS and FQNEAQ. The CDR3 has 13 residues. The CDR3: CASSLTRVTEAFF. The CDR3 DNA follows: TGTGCCAGCAGCTTAACCCGGGTAACTGAAGCTTTCTTT.

The chain recombines TRBV5-4 with TRBJ2-5; D is unclear. From germline, CDR1 is SGHNT and CDR2 YYREEE (reference sequence). Trimming left V 3 bases short and J 3 bases short, with 9 bases between. CDR3 size: 13 residues. For the CDR3, the DNA is TGTGCCAGCAGCTCCGCAGGAAAAGAGACCCAGTACTTC. Its protein is CASSSAGKETQYF.

This sequence joins TRBV4-2 and TRBJ2-1; 8 positions agree with TRBD1. The V segment lost 2 bases and the J segment 3 bases; nucleotides outside the gene matches: 12. The CDR3 covers 18 residues. Germline V gene lookup returns CDR1 LGHNA and CDR2 YNFKEQ. CDR3 DNA sequence: TGTGCCAGCAGCCAAAAAGTCGGACGGACAGGGCACTACAATGAGCAGTTCTTC. Residues: CASSQKVGRTGHYNEQFF.

The J gene is TRBJ2-5, the V gene TRBV2; D uncertain. Germline V gene data show CDR1 as SNHLY and CDR2 as FYNNEI. There are 13 residues in the CDR3. The V end was cut by 8 bases, the J end by 1 base, with 11 bases between. The CDR3 spells CASSSLRQETQYF. The CDR3 DNA follows: TGTGCCAGCTCTTCCCTCCGCCAAGAGACCCAGTACTTC.

The genes are TRBV5-5 and TRBJ1-4; D gene uncertain. Deletions cut 5 bases from V and 8 bases from J, with 22 bases between. Germline CDR1 SGHKS, CDR2 YYEKEE (reference sequence). The CDR3 has 16 residues. The CDR3 DNA reads TGTGCCAGCAGTCCACTCCGGACGGGGAAAGAGGAAAAACTGTTTTTT. It is translated as CASSPLRTGKEEKLFF.

V gene TRBV5-6 combines with J gene TRBJ1-1; D possibly corresponds to TRBD1 (6 bases). This CDR3 has 14 amino acids. Germline V gene sequence: CDR1 SGHDT, CDR2 YYEEEE. The germline V and J ends were trimmed by 3 bases and 4 bases, with 13 bases remaining between them. For the CDR3, the DNA is TGTGCCAGCAGCTGGGGACACCCGGCCACTGAAGCTTTCTTT. This encodes CASSWGHPATEAFF.

This chain's CDR3 is CASSLGGSNTEAFF. The DNA for the CDR3 is TGTGCCAGCAGCTTGGGCGGCTCTAACACTGAAGCTTTCTTT. V usage is TRBV5-6 and J usage is TRBJ1-1; D is unresolved. Trimming removed 0 bases from V and 2 bases from J, with 8 bases in between. Germline CDR1 reads SGHDT; CDR2 reads YYEEEE. The CDR3 is 14 residues long.

The chain recombines TRBV6-5 with TRBJ1-2; D is unclear. From germline, CDR1 is MNHEY and CDR2 SVGAGI. This CDR3 spans 13 amino acids. Trimming cost V 8 bases and J 2 bases, with 12 bases left between them. CDR3 residues: CASRELLNYGYTF. The CDR3, as DNA: TGTGCCAGCCGGGAGCTCCTGAACTATGGCTACACCTTC.

This chain connects TRBV19 to TRBJ1-2; D unclear. The CDR3 has 17 amino acids. CDR1 is LNHDA, CDR2 SQIVND, per germline (reference sequence). V was pared by 2 bases and J by 3 bases, with 19 bases between. Here the CDR3 DNA reads TGTGCCAGTAGTATATATTCCCCCATCAGAGGCTACTATGGCTACACCTTC. It codes for CASSIYSPIRGYYGYTF.

The rearrangement uses TRBV6-1 and TRBJ1-1, with D tentatively TRBD1 (5 bases). Trimming removed 8 bases from V and 0 bases from J, with 10 bases in between. Germline V CDR1 and CDR2: MNHNS, SASEGT. The CDR3 sequence is 13 residues long. The CDR3 DNA reads as TGTGCCAGCGGACAACAGGTGAACACTGAAGCTTTCTTT. This translates into CASGQQVNTEAFF.

This chain uses TRBV4-2 with TRBJ2-5, with 9 bases matching TRBD1. V trimming: 4 bases; J trimming: 4 bases; junction bases outside the gene matches: 4. The CDR3 is made up of 14 amino acids. Looked up from germline, CDR1 is LGHNA and CDR2 is YNFKEQ. The CDR3 loop is CASSPPTGGETQYF. Written as DNA, the CDR3 is TGTGCCAGCAGCCCCCCGACAGGGGGAGAGACCCAGTACTTC.

V is TRBV6-6 and J is TRBJ1-2; D remains ambiguous. Germline V gene data show CDR1 as MNHNY and CDR2 as SVGAGI (reference sequence). The CDR3 has 15 amino acids. Trimming took 4 bases from V and 0 from J, leaving 12 bases between them. CDR3 region: CASSSTQAANYGYTF. Written as DNA, the CDR3 is TGTGCCAGCAGTTCCACTCAGGCAGCTAACTATGGCTACACCTTC.

The chain couples TRBV4-1 to TRBJ2-2, with TRBD2 identical over 8 bases. The CDR3 covers 16 residues. Germline assignment: CDR1 MGHRA and CDR2 YSYEKL. V lost 0 bases and J lost 4; bases outside the gene matches: 4. The CDR3 nucleotides read TGCGCCAGCAGCCAAGATCCGGGGGGGAGCACCGGGGAGCTGTTTTTT. Amino acids: CASSQDPGGSTGELFF.

The rearrangement joins TRBV4-3 to TRBJ2-1; D perhaps matches TRBD2 (6 bases). The V end was cut by 0 bases, the J end by 8 bases, with 11 bases between. CDR1 LGHNA and CDR2 YSLEER come from the germline V gene. The CDR3 has 14 residues. The CDR3 coding sequence is TGCGCCAGCAGCCAAGAACTAGCCCTCCATGAGCAGTTCTTC. Amino acid sequence: CASSQELALHEQFF.

This clone was seen a few times. The CDR3 spells CASSPPAGRTIYF. CDR3 coding DNA: TGTGCCAGCTCACCACCGGCGGGAAGGACCATATATTTT. This rearrangement joins TRBV18 to TRBJ1-3; D remains ambiguous. This CDR3 has 13 amino acids. Germline CDR1 is KGHSH and CDR2 is LQKENI. Trimming pared 0 bases from V and 10 bases from J, leaving 10 bases between.

This clone has more than one count but fewer than ten. The V and J genes are TRBV5-1 and TRBJ2-7; D possibly corresponds to TRBD1 (8 bases). The CDR3 consists of 17 residues. CDR1 is SGHRS and CDR2 is YFSETQ in the germline V gene. V lost 4 bases, J lost 5 bases, and 25 bases lay in between. Written as DNA, the CDR3 is TGCGCCAGCAGCCCCGGGGGGCGGACAGGGTTCGGCGACGAGCAGTACTTC. It yields the protein CASSPGGRTGFGDEQYF.

The rearrangement joins TRBV5-1 to TRBJ2-2; 8 bases are shared with TRBD2. CDR3 size: 17 residues. Germline CDR1 and CDR2: SGHRS and YFSETQ. V dropped 0 bases and J dropped 5; count of bases not matched to a gene: 9. CDR3 sequence: CASSLVREAGATGELFF. CDR3 nucleotide sequence: TGCGCCAGCAGCTTGGTACGGGAAGCGGGGGCTACCGGGGAGCTGTTTTTT.

The V gene is TRBV19, the J gene TRBJ2-2; a weak D match, TRBD2 (7 bases). Germline CDR1 and CDR2: LNHDA and SQIVND (reference sequence). The CDR3 is 14 amino acids. Trimming cost V 5 bases and J 4 bases, with 11 bases left between them. CDR3 sequence reads: CASSRGGGTGELFF. DNA of the CDR3: TGTGCCAGTAGTCGAGGGGGGGGCACCGGGGAGCTGTTTTTT.